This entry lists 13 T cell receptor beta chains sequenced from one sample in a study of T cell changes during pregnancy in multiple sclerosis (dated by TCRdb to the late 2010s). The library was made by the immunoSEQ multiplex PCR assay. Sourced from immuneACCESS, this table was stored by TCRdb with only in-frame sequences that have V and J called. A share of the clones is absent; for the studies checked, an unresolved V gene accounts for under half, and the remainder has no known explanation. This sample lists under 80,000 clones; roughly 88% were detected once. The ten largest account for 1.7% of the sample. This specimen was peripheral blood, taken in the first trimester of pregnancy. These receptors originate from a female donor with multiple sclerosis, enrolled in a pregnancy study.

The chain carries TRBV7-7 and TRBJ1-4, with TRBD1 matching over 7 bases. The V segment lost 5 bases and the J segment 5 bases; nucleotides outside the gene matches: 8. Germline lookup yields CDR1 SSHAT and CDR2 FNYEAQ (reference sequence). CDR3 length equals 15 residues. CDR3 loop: CASSPGAGGNEKLFF. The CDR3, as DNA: TGTGCCAGCAGCCCCGGGGCAGGGGGGAATGAAAAACTGTTTTTT.

The CDR3 DNA reads TGTGCCAGTAGCATATCGACCTCCTTAGCGGATGAGCAGTTCTTC. Translated: CASSISTSLADEQFF. This chain links TRBV19 with TRBJ2-1, with a tentative D call TRBD2 (6 bases). In germline, CDR1 is LNHDA, CDR2 SQIVND (reference sequence). V was clipped by 6 bases and J by 8 bases, with 20 bases between them. The CDR3 has 15 residues.

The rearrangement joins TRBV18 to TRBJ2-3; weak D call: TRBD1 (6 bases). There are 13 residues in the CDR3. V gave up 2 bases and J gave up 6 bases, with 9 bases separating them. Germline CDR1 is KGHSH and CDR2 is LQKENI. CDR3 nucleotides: TGTGCCAGCTCACCAGCAGGGGTGGATACGCAGTATTTT. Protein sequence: CASSPAGVDTQYF.

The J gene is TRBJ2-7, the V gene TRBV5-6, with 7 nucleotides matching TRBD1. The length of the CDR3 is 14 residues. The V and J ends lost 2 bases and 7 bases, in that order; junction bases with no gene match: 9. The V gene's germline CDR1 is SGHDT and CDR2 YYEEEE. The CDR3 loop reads CASSFARGIGEQYF. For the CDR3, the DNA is TGTGCCAGCAGCTTCGCCAGGGGGATAGGAGAGCAGTACTTC.

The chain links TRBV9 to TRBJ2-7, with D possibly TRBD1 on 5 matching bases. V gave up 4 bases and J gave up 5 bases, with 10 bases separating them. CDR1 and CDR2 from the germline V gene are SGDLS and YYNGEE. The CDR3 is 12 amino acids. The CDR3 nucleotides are TGTGCCAGCAGCACAGGCATCGACGAGCAGTACTTC. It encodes CASSTGIDEQYF.

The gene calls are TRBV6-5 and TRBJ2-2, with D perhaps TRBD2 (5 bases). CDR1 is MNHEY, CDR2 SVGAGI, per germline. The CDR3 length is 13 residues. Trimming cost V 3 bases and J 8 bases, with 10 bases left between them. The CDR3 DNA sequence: TGTGCCAGCAGTTATTACGAGGGTGGGGAGCTGTTTTTT. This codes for CASSYYEGGELFF.

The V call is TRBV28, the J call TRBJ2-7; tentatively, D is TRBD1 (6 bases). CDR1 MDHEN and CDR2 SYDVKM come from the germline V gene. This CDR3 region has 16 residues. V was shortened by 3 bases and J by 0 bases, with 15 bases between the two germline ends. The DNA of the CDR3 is TGTGCCAGCAGTTTGGCCAGGGGTAGAATCTCCTACGAGCAGTACTTC. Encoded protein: CASSLARGRISYEQYF.

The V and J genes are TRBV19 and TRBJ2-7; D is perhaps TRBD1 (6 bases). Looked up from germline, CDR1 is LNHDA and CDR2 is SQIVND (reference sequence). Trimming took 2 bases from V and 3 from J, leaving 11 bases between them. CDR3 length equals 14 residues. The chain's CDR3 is CASSITRTDYEQYF. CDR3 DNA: TGTGCCAGTAGTATAACACGGACAGACTACGAGCAGTACTTC.

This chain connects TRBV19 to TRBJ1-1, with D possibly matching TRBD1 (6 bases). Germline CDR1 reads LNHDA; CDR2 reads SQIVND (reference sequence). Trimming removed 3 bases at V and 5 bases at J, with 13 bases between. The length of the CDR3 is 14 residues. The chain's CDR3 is CASSIRGTRTEAFF. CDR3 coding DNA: TGTGCCAGTAGTATCAGGGGAACGAGAACTGAAGCTTTCTTT.

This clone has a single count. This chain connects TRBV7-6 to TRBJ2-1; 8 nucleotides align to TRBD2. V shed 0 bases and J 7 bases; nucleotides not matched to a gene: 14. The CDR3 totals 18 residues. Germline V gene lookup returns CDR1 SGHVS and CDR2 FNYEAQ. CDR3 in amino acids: CASSLAYSGRATGNEQFF. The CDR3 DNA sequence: TGTGCCAGCAGCTTAGCATATTCCGGGAGGGCCACCGGGAATGAGCAGTTCTTC.

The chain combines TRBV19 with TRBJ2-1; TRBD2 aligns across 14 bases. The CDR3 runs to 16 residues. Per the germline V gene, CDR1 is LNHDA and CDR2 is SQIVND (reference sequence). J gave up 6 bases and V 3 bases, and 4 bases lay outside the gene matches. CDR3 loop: CASSIQGLAGVNEQFF. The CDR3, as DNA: TGTGCCAGTAGTATCCAGGGACTAGCGGGAGTCAATGAGCAGTTCTTC.

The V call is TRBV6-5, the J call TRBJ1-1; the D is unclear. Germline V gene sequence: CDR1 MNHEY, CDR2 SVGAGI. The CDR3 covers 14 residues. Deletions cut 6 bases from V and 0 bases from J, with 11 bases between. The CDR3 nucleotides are TGTGCCAGCAGACGCGGGATGGTGAACACTGAAGCTTTCTTT. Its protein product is CASRRGMVNTEAFF.

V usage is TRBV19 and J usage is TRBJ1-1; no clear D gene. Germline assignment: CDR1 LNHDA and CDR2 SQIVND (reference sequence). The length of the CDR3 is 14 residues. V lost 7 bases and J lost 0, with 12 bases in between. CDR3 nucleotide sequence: TGTGCCAGTACTCAAACGGGAGTGAACACTGAAGCTTTCTTT. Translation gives CASTQTGVNTEAFF.